These T cell receptor beta chains were read from a single sample in a study of blood T cell repertoires in COVID-19. The data were produced by immunoSEQ multiplex PCR, yet TCRdb's version contains in-frame clones alone and is incomplete. The sample gives some 250,000 clones, approximately 85% of which show up once; approximately 2% is in the top ten. The sample comprised PBMCs or T cells enriched from blood (not recorded which). The receptor set was obtained from a woman in her forties or fifties who had recovered from COVID-19. Both conserved end residues are part of each CDR3. The D gene is left open where the match is weak. Rows may omit the clone size; those that give it use once, few, many or a size class.

abundance,v_gene,d_gene,j_gene,CDR3aa,CDR3nt
-,TRBV24-1,-,TRBJ2-3,CATSGDMDTQYF,TGTGCCACCAGTGGAGACATGGATACGCAGTATTTT
-,TRBV10-1,TRBD2,TRBJ2-1,CASSQSGPGLAGLSSYNEQFF,TGCGCCAGCAGCCAGAGCGGTCCGGGACTAGCGGGCCTGAGCTCCTACAATGAGCAGTTCTTC
-,TRBV27,TRBD1,TRBJ1-5,CASSRSRDRHSNQPQHF,TGTGCCAGCAGTCGCAGCCGGGACAGACATAGCAATCAGCCCCAGCATTTT
-,TRBV2,-,TRBJ1-2,CASRDRNYGYTF,TGTGCCAGCAGAGACAGAAACTATGGCTACACCTTC
once,TRBV10-3,-,TRBJ2-1,CAIRRRGELRNEQFF,TGTGCCATCAGACGAAGGGGTGAACTTCGCAATGAGCAGTTCTTC
once,TRBV7-9,TRBD1,TRBJ1-1,CASSPWTGRTEAFF,TGTGCCAGCAGCCCATGGACAGGGCGGACTGAAGCTTTCTTT
-,TRBV6-5,-,TRBJ2-1,CALSRAQGNEQFF,TGTGCCCTCAGCCGGGCCCAGGGGAATGAGCAGTTCTTC
-,TRBV14,-,TRBJ1-1,CASSPEFNTEAFF,TGTGCCAGCAGCCCGGAGTTTAACACTGAAGCTTTCTTT
once,TRBV7-6,-,TRBJ1-1,CASSLAGQDMNTEAFF,TGTGCCAGCAGCTTAGCGGGACAAGATATGAACACTGAAGCTTTCTTT
-,TRBV30,-,TRBJ2-7,CAWSPAVYYEQYF,TGTGCCTGGAGTCCCGCGGTTTACTACGAGCAGTACTTC
-,TRBV11-2,-,TRBJ1-2,CASSLVPGALTYGYTF,TGTGCCAGCAGTCTGGTCCCAGGTGCTCTCACCTATGGCTACACCTTC
-,TRBV7-2,-,TRBJ2-1,CASSFGTLSEQFF,TGTGCCAGCAGCTTCGGGACTCTTAGTGAGCAGTTCTTC
-,TRBV7-9,-,TRBJ2-7,CASSLGTGTYEQYF,TGTGCCAGCAGCTTAGGTACGGGGACCTACGAGCAGTACTTC
-,TRBV4-2,TRBD1,TRBJ2-2,CASSHRRDSGRELFF,TGTGCCAGCAGCCACCGCCGGGACAGCGGTCGGGAGCTGTTTTTT
-,TRBV19,TRBD1,TRBJ2-1,CASRDRGYNEQFF,TGTGCCAGCCGGGACAGGGGATATAATGAGCAGTTCTTC
-,TRBV27,TRBD1,TRBJ2-1,CASSSGTGRINEQFF,TGTGCCAGCAGTTCCGGGACAGGGAGGATAAATGAGCAGTTCTTC
-,TRBV4-2,-,TRBJ2-2,CASSQGGGSTGELFF,TGTGCCAGCAGCCAAGGGGGTGGGAGCACCGGGGAGCTGTTTTTT
-,TRBV6-4,TRBD1,TRBJ2-1,CASSRDRGYEQFF,TGTGCCAGCAGCCGGGACAGGGGATATGAGCAGTTCTTC
-,TRBV5-4,-,TRBJ1-1,CASSLAGAANTEAFF,TGTGCCAGCAGCTTGGCTGGGGCGGCGAACACTGAAGCTTTCTTT
-,TRBV11-2,-,TRBJ2-1,CASSLVSHNEQFF,TGTGCCAGCAGCTTAGTATCCCACAATGAGCAGTTCTTC
-,TRBV27,-,TRBJ1-1,CASSQSLLSPGTEAFF,TGTGCCAGCAGTCAGTCGTTACTCTCACCGGGCACTGAAGCTTTCTTT
-,TRBV4-1,TRBD1,TRBJ2-1,CASSQGRRTGQNNEQFF,TGCGCCAGCAGCCAAGGGAGGCGGACAGGGCAAAACAATGAGCAGTTCTTC
-,TRBV27,TRBD1,TRBJ1-1,CASRLGQGNTEAFF,TGTGCCAGCCGCTTGGGACAGGGGAACACTGAAGCTTTCTTT
-,TRBV12-3/TRBV12-4,TRBD1,TRBJ2-7,CASSLYRGREQYF,TGTGCCAGCAGTTTATACAGGGGTAGGGAGCAGTACTTC
-,TRBV9,-,TRBJ1-1,CASSVAGQTNTEAFF,TGTGCCAGCAGCGTAGCCGGACAGACGAACACTGAAGCTTTCTTT
-,TRBV7-2,TRBD1,TRBJ1-5,CASSSRTGGNQPQHF,TGTGCCAGCAGCTCCCGGACAGGGGGAAATCAGCCCCAGCATTTT
-,TRBV7-8,TRBD2,TRBJ2-7,CASTGLAVYEQYF,TGTGCCAGCACGGGACTAGCGGTATACGAGCAGTACTTC
-,TRBV30,TRBD1,TRBJ1-2,CAWVPGQGIGYTF,TGTGCCTGGGTTCCGGGACAGGGTATAGGCTACACCTTC
-,TRBV19,-,TRBJ2-2,CASSPSGLAAWGNTGELFF,TGTGCCAGTAGTCCGTCGGGACTGGCAGCCTGGGGGAACACCGGGGAGCTGTTTTTT
-,TRBV5-1,-,TRBJ1-1,CASSFGGATEAFF,TGCGCCAGCAGCTTTGGAGGGGCGACTGAAGCTTTCTTT
-,TRBV13,TRBD1,TRBJ2-7,CASSVRGQGAAGREQYF,TGTGCCAGCAGCGTAAGAGGCCAGGGGGCCGCGGGGCGCGAGCAGTACTTC
-,TRBV5-8,TRBD2,TRBJ2-7,CASSLAWTSGTTYEQYF,TGTGCCAGCAGCTTGGCCTGGACCAGCGGGACTACCTACGAGCAGTACTTC
-,TRBV19,-,TRBJ1-5,CASSILNQPQHF,TGTGCCAGTAGTATACTAAATCAGCCCCAGCATTTT
-,TRBV28,TRBD1,TRBJ2-5,CASRRQGAETQYF,TGTGCCAGCAGACGACAGGGGGCCGAGACCCAGTACTTC
few,TRBV19,-,TRBJ1-5,CASSDGLDMRTAQHF,TGTGCCAGTAGTGACGGTTTGGACATGAGGACGGCCCAGCATTTT
-,TRBV27,-,TRBJ2-3,CASSLRDTQYF,TGTGCCAGCAGTTTACGAGATACGCAGTATTTT
-,TRBV7-3,-,TRBJ1-1,CASSQSVGTEAFF,TGTGCCAGCAGCCAAAGCGTTGGCACTGAAGCTTTCTTT
-,TRBV28,-,TRBJ1-2,CASSLTTGGYTF,TGTGCCAGCAGTTTAACGACGGGGGGCTACACCTTC
many,TRBV28,-,TRBJ2-7,CASTQAIGREIYEQYF,TGTGCCAGCACCCAGGCCATCGGACGGGAGATCTACGAGCAGTACTTC
-,TRBV9,-,TRBJ1-3,CASSAFTSAGITSGNTIYF,TGTGCCAGCAGCGCTTTTACTTCCGCCGGGATCACCTCTGGAAACACCATATATTTT
-,TRBV7-8,TRBD1,TRBJ1-1,CASSLTGGTEAFF,TGTGCCAGCAGCCTCACAGGGGGCACTGAAGCTTTCTTT
once,TRBV12-1,-,TRBJ2-7,CASSLGDRAYEQYF,TGTGCCAGCAGCCTGGGGGACAGGGCCTACGAGCAGTACTTC
-,TRBV28,TRBD1,TRBJ2-7,CASRGTGDPTYEQYF,TGTGCCAGCAGGGGGACAGGCGATCCAACCTACGAGCAGTACTTC
few,TRBV14,-,TRBJ2-5,CASSQSGDNKRTQYF,TGTGCCAGCAGCCAATCCGGGGATAACAAGAGAACCCAGTACTTC
-,TRBV27,-,TRBJ2-1,CASTRGPEQFF,TGTGCCAGCACCAGGGGACCTGAGCAGTTCTTC
few,TRBV29-1,TRBD1,TRBJ1-5,CSVENWDSPNQPQHF,TGCAGCGTTGAAAATTGGGACAGCCCCAATCAGCCCCAGCATTTT
-,TRBV28,-,TRBJ1-1,CASSPLYEAFF,TGTGCCAGCAGCCCTCTATATGAAGCTTTCTTT
-,TRBV14,TRBD2,TRBJ2-7,CASSQDEVSGSVSYEQYF,TGTGCCAGCAGCCAAGATGAGGTTAGCGGGAGTGTGTCTTACGAGCAGTACTTC
-,TRBV28,TRBD1,TRBJ1-1,CASSFFPGGDDTEAFF,TGTGCCAGCAGTTTTTTCCCAGGGGGCGATGACACTGAAGCTTTCTTT
-,TRBV6-2/TRBV6-3,TRBD1,TRBJ2-7,CASSYPVVWGQASYEQYF,TGTGCCAGCAGTTACCCTGTCGTGTGGGGACAGGCGTCCTACGAGCAGTACTTC
few,TRBV12-3/TRBV12-4,-,TRBJ1-1,CASSLAMNTEAFF,TGTGCCAGCAGTTTGGCCATGAACACTGAAGCTTTCTTT
-,TRBV5-6,TRBD2,TRBJ2-1,CASSFDPGLAVYNEQFF,TGTGCCAGCAGCTTTGATCCGGGACTAGCGGTTTACAATGAGCAGTTCTTC
-,TRBV6-1,TRBD1,TRBJ2-3,CASSEGTGGPDTQYF,TGTGCCAGCAGTGAAGGGACAGGGGGACCAGATACGCAGTATTTT
-,TRBV19,TRBD1,TRBJ1-5,CASSSGQGAVNQPQHF,TGTGCCAGTAGTTCGGGACAGGGGGCGGTTAATCAGCCCCAGCATTTT
-,TRBV9,TRBD2,TRBJ2-3,CASSVEDSGLTQYF,TGTGCCAGCAGCGTAGAAGATAGCGGGCTTACGCAGTATTTT
-,TRBV28,-,TRBJ2-7,CASSLGWQGGEQYF,TGTGCCAGCAGTTTAGGTTGGCAGGGGGGCGAGCAGTACTTC
-,TRBV5-4,-,TRBJ2-1,CALGQFSSYNEQFF,TGTGCCCTGGGGCAGTTCAGCTCCTACAATGAGCAGTTCTTC
once,TRBV9,TRBD2,TRBJ2-2,CASSPAGLAPTGELFF,TGTGCCAGCAGCCCGGCAGGACTAGCGCCAACCGGGGAGCTGTTTTTT
-,TRBV5-1,TRBD1,TRBJ2-5,CASSGTGSQETQYF,TGCGCCAGCAGCGGGACAGGTTCCCAAGAGACCCAGTACTTC